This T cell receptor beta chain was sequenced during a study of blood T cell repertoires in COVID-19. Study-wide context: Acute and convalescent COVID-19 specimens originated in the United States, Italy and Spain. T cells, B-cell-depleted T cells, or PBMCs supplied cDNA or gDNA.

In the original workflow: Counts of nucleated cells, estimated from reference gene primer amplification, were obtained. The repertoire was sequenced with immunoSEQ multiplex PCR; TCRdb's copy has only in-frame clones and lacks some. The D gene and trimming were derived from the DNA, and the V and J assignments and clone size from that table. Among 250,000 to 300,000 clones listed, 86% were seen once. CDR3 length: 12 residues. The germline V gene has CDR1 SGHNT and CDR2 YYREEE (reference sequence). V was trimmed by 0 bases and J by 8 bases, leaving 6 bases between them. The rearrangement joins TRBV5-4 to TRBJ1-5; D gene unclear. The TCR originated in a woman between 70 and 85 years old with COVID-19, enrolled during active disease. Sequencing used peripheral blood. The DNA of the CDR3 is TGTGCCAGCAGCTTGGGGGCTGAGCCCCAGCATTTT. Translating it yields CASSLGAEPQHF. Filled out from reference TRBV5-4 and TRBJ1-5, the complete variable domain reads ETGVTQSPTHLIKTRGQQVTLRCSSQSGHNTVSWYQQALGQGPQFIFQYYREEENGRGNFPPRFSGLQFPNYSSELNVNALELDDSALYLCASSLGAEPQHFGDGTRLSIL.